This paragraph reports one T cell receptor (beta chain). Its antigen is not known. Treatment of any kind had been given to no patient before thyroid surgery. The sample originates from a study of metastatic and nonmetastatic thyroid tumors. Study-level background: The study looked at repertoires side by side in blood and in tumor or nodule tissue from malignant and benign thyroid patients. Findings and limits, study-wide: A significant increase in TCR beta diversity was reportedly seen in malignant thyroid tumors relative to benign nodules, in blood and tumor.

Per the study methods: Built for papillary thyroid cancer, a distant-metastasis classifier drew on CDR3 differences across clinicopathological groups. TCRdb re-clonotyped the PCR reads through MiXCR. The V and J calls follow TCRdb's processing rather than the paper's. The sample includes tens of thousands of clones, roughly 3.9% seen only once; the top ten take over 8%. V lost 6 bases to trimming and J lost 5 bases; unmatched junction nucleotides: 8. The germline V gene has CDR1 MNHEY and CDR2 SVGEGT. This CDR3 comprises 15 residues. Material: blood. This receptor was obtained from a female donor with papillary thyroid cancer or a benign thyroid nodule (not recorded which). Some clones in this sample may be carry-over from other donors' samples. V usage is TRBV6-2 or TRBV6-3 and J usage is TRBJ2-1; 9 bases align to TRBD2. CDR3 sequence: CASSFSGGANNEQFF. The DNA of the CDR3 is TGTGCCAGCAGCTTTAGCGGGGGAGCCAACAATGAGCAGTTCTTC.